What follows are 27 T cell receptor beta chains derived from one specimen sequenced in a study of T-cell memory formation after mild COVID-19. From the 5' RACE reads, TCRdb called clonotypes with MiXCR, one entry per CDR3 protein. This table holds a few hundred thousand distinct CDR3 sequences, approximately 21% found once. Source material: PBMCs or a T cell subset sorted from them (not recorded which). Source of these receptors: an adult woman who had mild COVID-19 (a few samples of this study predate the infection). Cell type and time point are not known.

The genes are TRBV29-1 and TRBJ2-1; 9 bases map to TRBD2. Unmatched junction bases numbered 10, after V lost 5 bases and J lost 8 bases. Germline V gene lookup returns CDR1 SQVTM and CDR2 ANQGSEA. The CDR3 runs 14 residues. The chain's CDR3 is CSVNPLAGLDEQFF. The CDR3 nucleotides read TGCAGCGTTAACCCCCTAGCGGGACTCGATGAGCAGTTCTTC.

This clonotype was detected a few times. The chain employs TRBV7-9 and TRBJ2-7; unclear D gene. CDR3 length: 14 residues. CDR1 and CDR2 from the germline V gene are SEHNR and FQNEAQ (reference sequence). V was clipped by 1 base and J by 3 bases, with 10 bases between them. The CDR3 is CASSLGQEYYEQYF. CDR3 sequence (DNA): TGTGCCAGCAGCTTAGGGCAGGAGTACTACGAGCAGTACTTC. The complete variable domain, with remaining parts taken from reference TRBV7-9 and TRBJ2-7, reads DTGVSQNPRHKITKRGQNVTFRCDPISEHNRLYWYRQTLGQGPEFLTYFQNEAQLEKSRLLSDRFSAERPKGSFSTLEIQRTEQGDSAMYLCASSLGQEYYEQYFGPGTRLTVT.

This clonotype was observed at least ten times. This rearrangement joins TRBV27 to TRBJ2-7; 9 nucleotides match TRBD1. CDR1 and CDR2 from the germline V gene are MNHEY and SMNVEV (reference sequence). Trimming took 4 bases from V and 1 from J; bases not matched to a gene: 5. The CDR3 is made up of 15 amino acids. The CDR3 sequence is CASSSPGQGSYEQYF. DNA of the CDR3: TGTGCCAGCAGTTCCCCGGGACAGGGTTCCTACGAGCAGTACTTC.

V is TRBV4-3 and J is TRBJ2-7, with 10 bases that match TRBD2. Trimming at V came to 2 bases and at J to 5 bases, leaving 6 bases not matched to a gene. The V gene's germline CDR1 is LGHNA and CDR2 YSLEER. The length of the CDR3 is 15 residues. Here the CDR3 reads CASSQIASGSNEQYF. Written as DNA, the CDR3 is TGCGCCAGCAGCCAAATCGCTAGCGGGAGTAACGAGCAGTACTTC.

The chain joins TRBV9 to TRBJ1-1; D gene ambiguous. V was clipped by 5 bases and J by 7 bases, with 18 bases between them. Germline loops: CDR1 SGDLS, CDR2 YYNGEE. The CDR3 loop spans 14 amino acids. The chain's CDR3 is CASSSGRAANEAFF. The CDR3 coding sequence is TGTGCCAGCAGTAGTGGACGGGCCGCAAATGAAGCTTTCTTT.

This clonotype appeared a few times. The V call is TRBV7-2, the J call TRBJ2-3, with 9 bases lining up with TRBD2. With V trimmed by 4 bases and J by 0 bases, 5 bases remained unmatched. CDR1 and CDR2 from the germline V gene are SGHTA and FQGNSA. This CDR3 spans 16 amino acids. CDR3 nucleotide sequence: TGTGCCAGCAGCTCGATAGCGGGAGTTAGCACAGATACGCAGTATTTT. It specifies CASSSIAGVSTDTQYF.

The chain recombines TRBV30 with TRBJ1-2; D unresolved. Trimming pared 4 bases from V and 0 bases from J, leaving 12 bases between. Germline V gives CDR1 GTSNPN, CDR2 SVGIG (reference sequence). The CDR3 totals 14 residues. CDR3 bases: TGTGCCTGGATCGCGCAGAAAGCTAACTATGGCTACACCTTC. It encodes CAWIAQKANYGYTF.

This chain joins TRBV29-1 and TRBJ1-2; 7 bases agree with TRBD1. CDR1 and CDR2 from the germline V gene are SQVTM and ANQGSEA. The J segment lost 2 bases and the V segment lost 6 bases, leaving 9 bases of the junction unmatched. This CDR3 spans 14 amino acids. The CDR3 nucleotides are TGCAGCGTGAGACGACAGGGTTGGAACTATGGCTACACCTTC. This encodes CSVRRQGWNYGYTF.

This clonotype was detected only a few times. This chain links TRBV9 with TRBJ2-1; TRBD1 or TRBD2 may be the D gene (5 bases each). Per germline, CDR1 SGDLS and CDR2 YYNGEE. The V gene lost 0 bases and the J gene lost 5 bases, with 12 bases spanning the gap. This CDR3 is 15 amino acids long. The CDR3 reads CASSVEGLADNEQFF. The DNA of the CDR3 is TGTGCCAGCAGCGTAGAGGGGCTAGCAGACAATGAGCAGTTCTTC.

The J gene is TRBJ2-3, the V gene TRBV9; no clear D gene. The V and J ends lost 0 bases and 6 bases respectively, with 11 bases between them. The germline CDR1 and CDR2 sequences are SGDLS and YYNGEE. This CDR3 has 14 residues. The chain's CDR3 is CASSVEPRGDTQYF. The CDR3 DNA is TGTGCCAGCAGCGTAGAACCTCGCGGCGATACGCAGTATTTT. The variable domain in full, with the rest retrieved from reference TRBV9 and TRBJ2-3, is DSGVTQTPKHLITATGQRVTLRCSPRSGDLSVYWYQQSLDQGLQFLIQYYNGEERAKGNILERFSAQQFPDLHSELNLSSLELGDSALYFCASSVEPRGDTQYFGPGTRLTVL.

The rearrangement joins TRBV29-1 to TRBJ2-3; a possible D gene is TRBD2 (6 bases). Germline V gene data show CDR1 as SQVTM and CDR2 as ANQGSEA. This CDR3 comprises 12 residues. V dropped 3 bases and J dropped 6 bases, with 10 bases sitting between them. This chain's CDR3 is CSVDRDSDTQYF. DNA for the CDR3: TGCAGCGTTGACAGGGACTCGGATACGCAGTATTTT.

The rearrangement uses TRBV6-1 and TRBJ1-1; 9 bases fit TRBD1. The CDR3 is 16 amino acids. With V trimmed by 4 bases and J by 5 bases, 11 bases remained unmatched. The germline V gene encodes CDR1 MNHNS and CDR2 SASEGT. This CDR3 is CASSGWGRTGETEAFF. In DNA, the CDR3 is TGTGCCAGCAGTGGATGGGGAAGGACAGGGGAGACTGAAGCTTTCTTT.

The genes are TRBV7-2 and TRBJ1-4, with 8 bases fitting TRBD1. The V gene end was trimmed by 7 bases and the J gene end by 6 bases; junction bases not matched to a gene: 7. CDR3 length: 14 amino acids. CDR1 SGHTA and CDR2 FQGNSA come from the germline V gene. CDR3 loop: CASTTDRGHEKLFF. The CDR3 DNA reads TGTGCCAGCACCACCGACAGGGGACATGAAAAACTGTTTTTT. The full variable domain, rest sourced from reference TRBV7-2 and TRBJ1-4, is GAGVSQSPSNKVTEKGKDVELRCDPISGHTALYWYRQSLGQGLEFLIYFQGNSAPDKSGLPSDRFSAERTGGSVSTLTIQRTQQEDSAVYLCASTTDRGHEKLFFGSGTQLSVL.

V is TRBV5-6 and J is TRBJ2-7; 7 bases align to TRBD1. The V and J ends lost 3 bases and 7 bases, in that order; junction bases with no gene match: 10. Germline lookup yields CDR1 SGHDT and CDR2 YYEEEE. This CDR3 is built from 14 residues. CDR3 loop: CASSSLQGSEEQYF. The CDR3 DNA follows: TGTGCCAGCAGCTCATTACAGGGGAGTGAGGAGCAGTACTTC.

This clonotype was counted between two and nine times. The V call is TRBV28, the J call TRBJ2-7, with D perhaps assigned TRBD1 or TRBD2 (5 bases each). Per germline, CDR1 MDHEN and CDR2 SYDVKM. This CDR3 spans 14 amino acids. V was clipped by 2 bases and J by 2 bases, with 10 bases between them. In nucleotides, the CDR3 is TGTGCCAGCAGTTTAGAGGGGAGACCCTACGAGCAGTACTTC. Protein: CASSLEGRPYEQYF.

This chain joins TRBV5-5 and TRBJ1-5; 7 bases fit TRBD1. Unmatched junction bases numbered 8, after V lost 1 base and J lost 4 bases. CDR3 length: 16 residues. Looked up from germline, CDR1 is SGHKS and CDR2 is YYEKEE (reference sequence). Here the CDR3 reads CASSLWLAGGNQPQHF. DNA for the CDR3: TGTGCCAGCAGCTTGTGGTTGGCAGGGGGAAATCAGCCCCAGCATTTT.

Regarding this clonotype: Mismatch with germline at one junction end may stem from a read error. V is TRBV14 and J is TRBJ2-3; 10 positions match TRBD2. CDR3 size: 12 residues. CDR1 and CDR2 (germline): SGHDN, FVKESK. The CDR3 coding sequence is TGTGCCAGCAGCCACACCGGGACTAGCGCCCTATTT. It yields the protein CASSHTGTSALF.

This sequence joins TRBV29-1 and TRBJ1-1; 7 positions match TRBD1. The CDR3 sequence is 13 residues long. CDR1 is SQVTM and CDR2 is ANQGSEA in the germline V gene. Trimming cost V 4 bases and J 6 bases; bases outside gene matches: 8. The CDR3 protein is CSVVWGQSAEAFF. In DNA, the CDR3 is TGCAGCGTTGTTTGGGGACAGTCGGCTGAAGCTTTCTTT.

This chain connects TRBV7-9 to TRBJ2-7; weak D call: TRBD1 (5 bases). Between the trimmed V and J ends, which lost 0 bases and 2 bases, there was a span of 14 bases. The germline CDR1 and CDR2 sequences are SEHNR and FQNEAQ (reference sequence). The CDR3 extends over 16 amino acids. CDR3 DNA sequence: TGTGCCAGCAGCTTAGCATTCGTAGACAGAACCTACGAGCAGTACTTC. It yields the protein CASSLAFVDRTYEQYF.

This chain joins TRBV21-1 and TRBJ1-5. TRBV21-1 has pseudogene status. The CDR3 covers 15 residues. This CDR3 is CASSKGRGRGQPQHF. Here the CDR3 DNA reads TGTGCCAGCAGCAAAGGGAGGGGTCGGGGTCAGCCCCAGCATTTT.

V gene TRBV7-2 combines with J gene TRBJ2-3; D ambiguous. V gave up 1 base and J gave up 0 bases, with 8 bases separating them. The germline CDR1 and CDR2 sequences are SGHTA and FQGNSA. The CDR3 has 15 residues. CDR3 nucleotide sequence: TGTGCCAGCAGCTTAGTTCCGGCTAGCACAGATACGCAGTATTTT. As protein: CASSLVPASTDTQYF.

The rearrangement links TRBV9 to TRBJ2-7; weak D call: TRBD2 (6 bases). Per germline, CDR1 SGDLS and CDR2 YYNGEE. The CDR3 is 15 residues long. The V end lost 6 bases, the J end lost 2 bases, and 18 bases lay between the germline ends. Here the CDR3 reads CASNLGGTPAYEQYF. For the CDR3, the DNA is TGTGCCAGCAACCTTGGGGGGACTCCTGCCTACGAGCAGTACTTC.

This chain uses TRBV7-8 with TRBJ1-5, with TRBD1 matching 11 bases. This CDR3 contains 17 residues. Losses at the gene ends were 5 bases for V and 2 bases for J; bases not matched to a gene: 8. Germline CDR1 is SGHVS and CDR2 is FQNEAQ. The CDR3 protein is CASSPGTGGIRNQPQHF. The CDR3 nucleotides read TGTGCCAGCAGCCCAGGGACAGGGGGAATTCGCAATCAGCCCCAGCATTTT.

The CDR3 spells CASTLGGGGTEAFF. DNA for the CDR3: TGTGCCAGCACCCTAGGGGGCGGTGGCACTGAAGCTTTCTTT. J is TRBJ1-1 and V is TRBV12-3 or TRBV12-4; TRBD1 aligns across 7 bases. CDR3 size: 14 residues. Trimming took 7 bases from V and 4 from J; bases not matched to a gene: 9.

This clonotype appeared a few times. The chain combines TRBV6-1 with TRBJ1-1; D unclear. The V end was cut by 3 bases, the J end by 4 bases, with 12 bases between. This CDR3 comprises 14 residues. Germline assignment: CDR1 MNHNS and CDR2 SASEGT. The CDR3 loop reads CASSDYGSVTEAFF. DNA of the CDR3: TGTGCCAGCAGTGACTATGGAAGCGTCACTGAAGCTTTCTTT.

This rearrangement joins TRBV20-1 to TRBJ2-3; no reliable D call. The ends were cut back, 0 bases at V and 6 bases at J, with 7 bases in the middle. Germline CDR1 reads DFQATT; CDR2 reads SNEGSKA (reference sequence). The CDR3 has 12 amino acids. DNA of the CDR3: TGCAGTGCTAGAGATCCATGGGATACGCAGTATTTT. The encoded protein is CSARDPWDTQYF.

Only one count was recorded for this clonotype. DNA of the CDR3: TGTGCCAGCAGTGTCACGGGCTCCTTGGGAGATACGCAGTATTTT. As protein: CASSVTGSLGDTQYF. V is TRBV25-1 and J is TRBJ2-3; no firm D call. The CDR3 loop spans 15 amino acids. Germline V gene sequence: CDR1 MGHDK, CDR2 SYGVNS. Trimming removed 4 bases from V and 5 bases from J, with 16 bases in between.